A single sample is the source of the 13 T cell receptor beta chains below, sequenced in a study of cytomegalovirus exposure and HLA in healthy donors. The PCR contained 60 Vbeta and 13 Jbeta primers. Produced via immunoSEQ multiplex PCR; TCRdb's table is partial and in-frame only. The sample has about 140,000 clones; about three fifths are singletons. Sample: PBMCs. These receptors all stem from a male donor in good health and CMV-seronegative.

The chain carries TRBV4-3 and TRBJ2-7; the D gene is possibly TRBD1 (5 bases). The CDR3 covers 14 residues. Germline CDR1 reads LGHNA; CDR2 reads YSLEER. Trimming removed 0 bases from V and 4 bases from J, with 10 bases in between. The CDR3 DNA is TGCGCCAGCAGCCAAGATTTGGGGCCTTACGAGCAGTACTTC. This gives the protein CASSQDLGPYEQYF.

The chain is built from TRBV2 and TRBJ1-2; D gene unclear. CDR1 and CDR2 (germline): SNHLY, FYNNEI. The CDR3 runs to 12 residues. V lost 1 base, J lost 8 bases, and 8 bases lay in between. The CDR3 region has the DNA TGTGCCAGCAGTGAAGGGCCAAGAGGCTACACCTTC. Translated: CASSEGPRGYTF.

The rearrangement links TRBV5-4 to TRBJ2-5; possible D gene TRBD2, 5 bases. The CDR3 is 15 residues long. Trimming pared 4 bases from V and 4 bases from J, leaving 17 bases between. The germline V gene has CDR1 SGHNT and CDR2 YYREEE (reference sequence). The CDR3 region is CASSLAGEARETQYF. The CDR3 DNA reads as TGTGCCAGCAGCCTAGCCGGGGAAGCGCGAGAGACCCAGTACTTC.

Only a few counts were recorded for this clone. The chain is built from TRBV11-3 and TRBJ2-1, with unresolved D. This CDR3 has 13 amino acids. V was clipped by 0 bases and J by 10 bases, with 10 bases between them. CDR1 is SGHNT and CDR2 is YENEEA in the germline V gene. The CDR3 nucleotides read TGTGCCAGCAGCTTAGATCTTTCCGGGGAGCAGTTCTTC. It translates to CASSLDLSGEQFF.

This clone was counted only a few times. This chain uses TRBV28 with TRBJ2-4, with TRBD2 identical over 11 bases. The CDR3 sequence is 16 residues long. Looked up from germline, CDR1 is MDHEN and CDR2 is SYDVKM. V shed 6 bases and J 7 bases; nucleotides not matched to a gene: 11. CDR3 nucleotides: TGTGCCAGCAGCTCTATTACTAGCGGGGGATTGAACATTCAGTACTTC. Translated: CASSSITSGGLNIQYF.

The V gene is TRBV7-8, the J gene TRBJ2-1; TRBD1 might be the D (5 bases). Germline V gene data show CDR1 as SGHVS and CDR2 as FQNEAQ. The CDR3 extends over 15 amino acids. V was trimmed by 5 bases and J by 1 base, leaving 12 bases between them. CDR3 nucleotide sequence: TGTGCCAGCAGCAAAACAGGATCTTCCTACAATGAGCAGTTCTTC. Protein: CASSKTGSSYNEQFF. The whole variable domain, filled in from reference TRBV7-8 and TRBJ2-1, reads GAGVSQSPRYKVAKRGQDVALRCDPISGHVSLFWYQQALGQGPEFLTYFQNEAQLDKSGLPSDRFFAERPEGSVSTLKIQRTQQEDSAVYLCASSKTGSSYNEQFFGPGTRLTVL.

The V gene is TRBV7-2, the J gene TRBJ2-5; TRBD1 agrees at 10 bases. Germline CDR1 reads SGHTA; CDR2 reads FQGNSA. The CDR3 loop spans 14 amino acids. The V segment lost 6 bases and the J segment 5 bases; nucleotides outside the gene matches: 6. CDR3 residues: CASRVGTGAETQYF. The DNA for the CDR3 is TGTGCCAGCAGAGTCGGGACAGGGGCGGAGACCCAGTACTTC. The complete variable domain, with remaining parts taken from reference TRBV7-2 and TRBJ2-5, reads GAGVSQSPSNKVTEKGKDVELRCDPISGHTALYWYRQSLGQGLEFLIYFQGNSAPDKSGLPSDRFSAERTGGSVSTLTIQRTQQEDSAVYLCASRVGTGAETQYFGPGTRLLVL.

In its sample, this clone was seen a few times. CDR3 nucleotide sequence: TGTGCCAGAAGCTACCCCCGGGACTCACTACAAGAGACCCAGTACTTC. The encoded protein is CARSYPRDSLQETQYF. The genes are TRBV5-3 and TRBJ2-5; D is possibly TRBD2 (6 bases). TRBV5-3 is placed among ORFs of uncertain function. With 3 bases removed from V and 2 bases from J, the gap between germline ends came to 17 bases. CDR3 length: 16 amino acids.

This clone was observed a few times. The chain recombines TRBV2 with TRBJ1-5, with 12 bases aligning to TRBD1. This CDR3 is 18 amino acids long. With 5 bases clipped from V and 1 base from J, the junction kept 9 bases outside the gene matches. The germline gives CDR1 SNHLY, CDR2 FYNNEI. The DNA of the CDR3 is TGTGCCAGCAGTTTCTCGGGACAGGGGGCGCGGAGCAATCAGCCCCAGCATTTT. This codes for CASSFSGQGARSNQPQHF.

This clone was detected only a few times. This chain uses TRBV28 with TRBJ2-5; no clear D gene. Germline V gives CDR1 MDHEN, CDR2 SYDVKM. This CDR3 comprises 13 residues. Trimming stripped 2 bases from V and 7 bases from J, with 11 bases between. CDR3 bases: TGTGCCAGCAGTTTACGCACGCCCGGGACCCAGTACTTC. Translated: CASSLRTPGTQYF.

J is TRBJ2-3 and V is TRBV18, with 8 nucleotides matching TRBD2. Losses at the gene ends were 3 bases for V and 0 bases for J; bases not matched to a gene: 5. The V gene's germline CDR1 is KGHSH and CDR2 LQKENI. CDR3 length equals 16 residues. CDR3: CASSPVIAGSTDTQYF. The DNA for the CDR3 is TGTGCCAGCTCACCGGTTATAGCGGGAAGCACAGATACGCAGTATTTT.

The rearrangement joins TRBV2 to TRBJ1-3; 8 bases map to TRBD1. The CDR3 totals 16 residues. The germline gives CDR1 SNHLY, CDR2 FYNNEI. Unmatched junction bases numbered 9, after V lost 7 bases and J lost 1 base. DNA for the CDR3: TGTGCCAGCATAGCCGAACAGGGGGAATCTGGAAACACCATATATTTT. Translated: CASIAEQGESGNTIYF.

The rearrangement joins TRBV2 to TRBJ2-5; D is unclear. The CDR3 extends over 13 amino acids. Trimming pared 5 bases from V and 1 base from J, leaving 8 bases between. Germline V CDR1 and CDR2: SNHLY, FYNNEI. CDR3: CASSWALQETQYF. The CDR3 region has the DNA TGTGCCAGCAGTTGGGCCCTCCAAGAGACCCAGTACTTC.